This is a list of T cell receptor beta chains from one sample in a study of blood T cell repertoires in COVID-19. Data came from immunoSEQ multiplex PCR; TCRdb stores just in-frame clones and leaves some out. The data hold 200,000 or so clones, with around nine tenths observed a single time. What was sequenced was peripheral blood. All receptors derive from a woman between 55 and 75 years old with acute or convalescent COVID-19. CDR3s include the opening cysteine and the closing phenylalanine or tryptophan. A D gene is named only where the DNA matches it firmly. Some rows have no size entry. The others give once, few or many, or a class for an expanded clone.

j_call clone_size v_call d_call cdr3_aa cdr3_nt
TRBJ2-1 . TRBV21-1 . CASSNRDCSYNEQFF TGTGCCAGCAGCAACCGGGACTGCTCCTACAATGAGCAGTTCTTC
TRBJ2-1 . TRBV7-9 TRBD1 CASSLALLGQGRYNEQFF TGTGCCAGCAGCTTAGCCCTCCTCGGACAGGGAAGGTACAATGAGCAGTTCTTC
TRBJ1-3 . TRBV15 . CATSRDWGAGNTIYF TGTGCCACCAGCAGAGATTGGGGGGCTGGAAACACCATATATTTT
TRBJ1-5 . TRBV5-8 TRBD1 CASSLLGQGAVQPQHF TGTGCCAGCAGTTTATTGGGACAGGGGGCCGTCCAGCCCCAGCATTTT
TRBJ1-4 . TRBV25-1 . CASSRVINEKLFF TGTGCCAGCAGCCGGGTCATTAATGAAAAACTGTTTTTT
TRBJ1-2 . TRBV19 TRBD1 CASSSNRDRVDGYTF TGTGCCAGTAGCTCCAACCGGGACAGGGTTGACGGCTACACCTTC
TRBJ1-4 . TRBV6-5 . CASSRQGNEKLFF TGTGCCAGCAGTCGTCAGGGGAATGAAAAACTGTTTTTT
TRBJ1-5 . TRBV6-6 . CASSIQGLSNQPQHF TGTGCCAGCAGCATACAGGGTCTTAGCAATCAGCCCCAGCATTTT
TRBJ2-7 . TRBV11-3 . CASSLGGGRSYEQYF TGTGCCAGCAGCTTAGGTGGTGGCAGATCCTACGAGCAGTACTTC
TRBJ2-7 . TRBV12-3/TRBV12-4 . CASCTYSYEQYF TGTGCCAGCTGCACTTACTCCTACGAGCAGTACTTC
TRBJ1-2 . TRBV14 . CASSQEWASGYTF TGTGCCAGCAGCCAAGAGTGGGCAAGTGGCTACACCTTC
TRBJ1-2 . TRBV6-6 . CASSYLSAGSGGYTF TGTGCCAGCAGTTACTTATCGGCGGGTTCTGGAGGCTACACCTTC
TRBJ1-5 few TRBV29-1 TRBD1 CSVGQGDQPQHF TGCAGCGTTGGACAGGGAGATCAGCCCCAGCATTTT
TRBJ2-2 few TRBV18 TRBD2 CASSSNAGGTNTGELFF TGTGCCAGCTCATCAAACGCGGGAGGCACGAACACCGGGGAGCTGTTTTTT
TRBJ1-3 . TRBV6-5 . CASKAAAGNTIYF TGTGCCAGCAAGGCGGCAGCGGGAAACACCATATATTTT
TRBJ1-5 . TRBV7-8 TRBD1 CASSLRATDRGNQPQHF TGTGCCAGCAGCTTAAGGGCCACGGACAGGGGAAATCAGCCCCAGCATTTT
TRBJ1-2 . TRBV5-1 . CASSSQGTHGYTF TGCGCCAGCAGCTCACAGGGTACTCATGGCTACACCTTC
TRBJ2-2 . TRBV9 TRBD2 CASSAGGDYPNTGELFF TGTGCCAGCAGCGCGGGGGGAGACTACCCTAACACCGGGGAGCTGTTTTTT
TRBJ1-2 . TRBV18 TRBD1 CASSPSLGQGDGYTF TGTGCCAGCTCTCCTTCTTTGGGACAGGGGGATGGCTACACCTTC
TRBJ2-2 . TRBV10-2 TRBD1 CASSPATGGGPGELFF TGCGCCAGCAGTCCCGCGACAGGGGGCGGACCAGGGGAGCTGTTTTTT
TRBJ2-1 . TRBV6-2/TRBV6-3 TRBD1 CASSYGQGGEQFF TGTGCCAGCAGTTACGGACAGGGGGGCGAGCAGTTCTTC
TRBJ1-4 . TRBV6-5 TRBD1 CASSYSAAGGEKLFF TGTGCCAGCAGTTACTCAGCGGCAGGGGGTGAAAAACTGTTTTTT
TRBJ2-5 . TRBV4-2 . CASSQSVMGAETQYF TGTGCCAGCAGCCAATCGGTTATGGGGGCAGAGACCCAGTACTTC
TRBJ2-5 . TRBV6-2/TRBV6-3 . CASSYPRAGGETQYF TGTGCCAGCAGTTATCCTCGAGCGGGTGGAGAGACCCAGTACTTC
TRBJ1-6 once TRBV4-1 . CASSHQDSYNSPLHF TGCGCCAGCAGCCACCAGGACAGTTATAATTCACCCCTCCACTTT
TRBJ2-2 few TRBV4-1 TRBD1 CASSPGQGVPSGELFF TGCGCCAGCAGCCCGGGACAGGGGGTCCCTAGCGGGGAGCTGTTTTTT
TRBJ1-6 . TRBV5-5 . CASSFNSNNSPLHF TGTGCCAGCAGCTTCAACAGTAATAATTCACCCCTCCACTTT
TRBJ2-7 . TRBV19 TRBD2 CASSPSGSSYEQYF TGTGCCAGTAGTCCTAGCGGGAGTTCCTACGAGCAGTACTTC
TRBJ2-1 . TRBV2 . CASREYEQFF TGTGCCAGCAGGGAGTATGAGCAGTTCTTC
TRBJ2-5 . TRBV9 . CASSPGWGDRETQYF TGTGCCAGCAGCCCGGGCTGGGGGGATAGGGAGACCCAGTACTTC
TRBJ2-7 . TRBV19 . CASSNRRGDEQYF TGTGCCAGTAGTAACAGGCGCGGGGACGAGCAGTACTTC
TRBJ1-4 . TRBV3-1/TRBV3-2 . CASSQEGGENEKLFF TGTGCCAGCAGCCAAGAAGGTGGGGAGAATGAAAAACTGTTTTTT
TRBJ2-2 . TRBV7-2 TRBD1 CASSLAVGTVTGELFF TGTGCCAGCAGCTTAGCGGTCGGGACAGTCACCGGGGAGCTGTTTTTT
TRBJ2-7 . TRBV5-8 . CASSLQYRVRVLREQYF TGTGCCAGCAGCTTACAATACAGGGTGAGAGTACTTCGGGAGCAGTACTTC
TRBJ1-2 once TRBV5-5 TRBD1 CASSLTGTGDGYTF TGTGCCAGCAGCCTAACCGGGACAGGGGATGGCTACACCTTC
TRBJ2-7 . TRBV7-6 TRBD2 CASSTAGGGMTEQYF TGTGCCAGCAGCACAGCGGGGGGGGGAATGACCGAGCAGTACTTC
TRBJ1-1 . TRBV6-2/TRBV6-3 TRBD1 CASSYSGQGFRNTEAFF TGTGCCAGCAGTTACTCGGGACAGGGGTTTCGGAACACTGAAGCTTTCTTT
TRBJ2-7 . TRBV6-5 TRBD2 CASRLAGVNYEQYF TGTGCCAGCAGACTAGCGGGAGTGAACTACGAGCAGTACTTC
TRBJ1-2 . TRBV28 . CASGWQVAVGYGYTF TGTGCCAGCGGTTGGCAGGTCGCTGTTGGCTATGGCTACACCTTC
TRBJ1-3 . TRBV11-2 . CASSQQISDTIYF TGTGCCAGCAGCCAACAAATATCAGACACCATATATTTT
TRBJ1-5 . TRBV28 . CASSRDSNQPQHF TGTGCCAGCAGCCGGGATAGCAATCAGCCCCAGCATTTT
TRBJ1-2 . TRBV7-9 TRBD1 CASSTGAGRRYGYTF TGTGCCAGCAGCACAGGGGCAGGACGCCGTTATGGCTACACCTTC
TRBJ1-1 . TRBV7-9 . CASSFSGATEAFF TGTGCCAGCAGCTTTTCAGGTGCCACTGAAGCTTTCTTT
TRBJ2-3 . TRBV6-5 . CASSLGLFTDTQYF TGTGCCAGCAGCCTCGGACTTTTCACAGATACGCAGTATTTT
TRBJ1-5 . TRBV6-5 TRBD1 CASRYTGDGTQPQHF TGTGCCAGCAGGTATACAGGGGACGGGACTCAGCCCCAGCATTTT
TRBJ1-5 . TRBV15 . CATSRANQPQHF TGTGCCACCAGCAGAGCTAATCAGCCCCAGCATTTT
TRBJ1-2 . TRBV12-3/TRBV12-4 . CASSLAQGYGYTF TGTGCCAGCAGTTTAGCACAGGGTTACGGCTACACCTTC
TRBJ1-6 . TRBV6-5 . CASRPWGEGSPLHF TGTGCCAGCAGGCCTTGGGGCGAAGGGTCACCCCTCCACTTT
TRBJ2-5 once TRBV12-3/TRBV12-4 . CASSFGGAGTQYF TGTGCCAGCAGTTTTGGGGGCGCGGGGACCCAGTACTTC
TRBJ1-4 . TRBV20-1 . CSASGSNEKLFF TGCAGTGCTAGTGGCAGTAATGAAAAACTGTTTTTT
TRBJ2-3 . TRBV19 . CASRPRSTDTQYF TGTGCCAGTAGACCCAGGTCTACAGATACGCAGTATTTT
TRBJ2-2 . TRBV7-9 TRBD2 CASSLPGGLLTAGELFF TGTGCCAGCAGCTTACCGGGGGGGCTGTTGACAGCCGGGGAGCTGTTTTTT
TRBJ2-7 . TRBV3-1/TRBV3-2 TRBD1 CASSQAGQGPYEQYF TGTGCCAGCAGCCAAGCCGGACAGGGCCCCTACGAGCAGTACTTC
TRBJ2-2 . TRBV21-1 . CATLQGTPGELFF TGTGCCACCTTACAGGGTACCCCCGGGGAGCTGTTTTTT